These T cell receptor beta chains were read from a single sample in a study of CD8+CD57+ T cells in acquired aplastic anemia. Each CDR3 protein is one row after TCRdb ran MiXCR on the reads. The sample carries approximately 170,000 distinct CDR3 sequences, around 59% recorded once. Specimen: sorted CD4+, CD8+, or CD8+CD57+ T cells (not recorded which) from PBMCs. All receptors come from a human donor in good health, serving as a control. Each CDR3 is given with its conserved first and last residue. Fields, in order: V gene, J gene, D gene, clone size, CDR3 DNA, CDR3 protein. The D gene is left open where the match is weak. A clone size is listed for some rows: how often the clone was seen (once, few, many), or a class if it is expanded.

V: TRBV7-2; J: TRBJ1-5; D: .; size: .; DNA: TGTGCCAGCAGCTTAGATGACGCGAGGAATCAGCCCCAGCATTTT; CDR3: CASSLDDARNQPQHF
V: TRBV12-3/TRBV12-4; J: TRBJ2-3; D: .; size: many; DNA: TGTGCCAGCAGTCCGGGACGGGGCCGCACAGATACGCAGTATTTT; CDR3: CASSPGRGRTDTQYF
V: TRBV11-3; J: TRBJ2-5; D: TRBD1; size: .; DNA: TGTGCCAGCAGCTTACGTCTTGGGGACAGGCAAGAGACCCAGTACTTC; CDR3: CASSLRLGDRQETQYF
V: TRBV7-3; J: TRBJ2-3; D: TRBD2; size: .; DNA: TGTGCCAGCAGCTTAGTGGCGGGGGGGATCACAGATACGCAGTATTTT; CDR3: CASSLVAGGITDTQYF
V: TRBV7-9; J: TRBJ1-6; D: .; size: many; DNA: TGTGCCAGCAGCTCGGACGAGACCCTCTATTCACCCCTCCACTTT; CDR3: CASSSDETLYSPLHF
V: TRBV7-2; J: TRBJ1-2; D: TRBD1; size: many; DNA: TGTGCCAGCAGCTCGCAGACAGGGACTGGCTATGGCTACACCTTC; CDR3: CASSSQTGTGYGYTF
V: TRBV5-5; J: TRBJ1-3; D: .; size: many; DNA: TGTGCCAGCAGTCGTCATGGAGGGGGAAGCTCTGGAAACACCATATATTTT; CDR3: CASSRHGGGSSGNTIYF
V: TRBV24-1; J: TRBJ2-3; D: .; size: .; DNA: TGTGCCACCAGTGATCCCACTGAGGGGAGGTGGGCAGATACGCAGTATTTT; CDR3: CATSDPTEGRWADTQYF
V: TRBV12-1; J: TRBJ2-6; D: .; size: .; DNA: TGTGCCAGCAGCTTTACTAGGGTCCCAGGGGGCCCATCTAGCTCTGGGGCCAACGTCCTGACTTTC; CDR3: CASSFTRVPGGPSSSGANVLTF
V: TRBV20-1; J: TRBJ2-3; D: .; size: .; DNA: TGCAGTGCTAGGTGGCTAGCAGATACGCAGTATTTT; CDR3: CSARWLADTQYF
V: TRBV2; J: TRBJ1-1; D: TRBD1; size: .; DNA: TGTGCCAGCAGGTGGACAGGGGGAGGGGGAGCTTTCTTT; CDR3: CASRWTGGGGAFF
V: TRBV15; J: TRBJ1-3; D: .; size: .; DNA: TGTGCCACCAGCAGAGATCCTGGAAACACCATATATTTT; CDR3: CATSRDPGNTIYF
V: TRBV2; J: TRBJ2-7; D: TRBD1; size: .; DNA: TGTGCCAGCAGGGGACAGGACCCCTACGAGCAGTACTTC; CDR3: CASRGQDPYEQYF
V: TRBV4-2; J: TRBJ2-7; D: TRBD2; size: many; DNA: TGTGCCAGCAGCCAACCAGGACTAGCGGGGGGTGACGAGCAGTACTTC; CDR3: CASSQPGLAGGDEQYF
V: TRBV10-3; J: TRBJ2-7; D: TRBD2; size: .; DNA: TGTGCCATCAGCCCCCCCTCGACTAGCGGGGCCTACGAGCAGTACTTC; CDR3: CAISPPSTSGAYEQYF
V: TRBV20-1; J: TRBJ1-6; D: .; size: once; DNA: TGCAGTGCCAGTCCCCCCGCTGGCTCTGAGTCACCCCTCCACTTT; CDR3: CSASPPAGSESPLHF
V: TRBV5-6; J: TRBJ1-4; D: TRBD1; size: .; DNA: TGTGCCAGCGGACAGGGCTCTGGAAAACTGTTTTTT; CDR3: CASGQGSGKLFF
V: TRBV6-1; J: TRBJ2-7; D: TRBD2; size: many; DNA: TGTGCCAGCAGCCCCGGGGGGGGCGGGGGGGCCCGCGAGCAGTACTTC; CDR3: CASSPGGGGGAREQYF
V: TRBV5-6; J: TRBJ2-7; D: .; size: .; DNA: TGTGCCAGCAGCTTGGCTAGCGCCGAGCAGTACTTC; CDR3: CASSLASAEQYF
V: TRBV9; J: TRBJ2-1; D: TRBD1; size: .; DNA: TGTGCCAGCAGCCGGACCGGGACAGGGGAATCCTACAATGAGCAGTTCTTC; CDR3: CASSRTGTGESYNEQFF
V: TRBV29-1; J: TRBJ2-2; D: .; size: .; DNA: TGCAGCGTTGAAAAGGAGACAATCAGTAACACCGGGGAGCTGTTTTTT; CDR3: CSVEKETISNTGELFF
V: TRBV15; J: TRBJ2-7; D: TRBD1; size: .; DNA: TGTGCCACCAGCAGAGTGGGACAGAACGACTACGAGCAGTACTTC; CDR3: CATSRVGQNDYEQYF
V: TRBV9; J: TRBJ2-7; D: TRBD2; size: many; DNA: TGTGCCAGCAGCCCGCGACTAGCGGGGGGCTACGAGCAGTACTTC; CDR3: CASSPRLAGGYEQYF
V: TRBV19; J: TRBJ2-7; D: TRBD1; size: .; DNA: TGCGCCAGTAGTACGGAGCTGGGACAGGGGATCTACGAGCAGTACTTC; CDR3: CASSTELGQGIYEQYF
V: TRBV28; J: TRBJ1-5; D: .; size: few; DNA: TGTGCCAGCAGTTTACGGCCCAATCAGCCCCAGCATTTT; CDR3: CASSLRPNQPQHF
V: TRBV10-3; J: TRBJ2-7; D: TRBD2; size: .; DNA: TGTGCCAGCAGTTTCTCGACCGGACTAGTCGAGCAGTACTTC; CDR3: CASSFSTGLVEQYF
V: TRBV24-1; J: TRBJ2-1; D: .; size: many; DNA: TGTGCCACCAGTGATCCGGCGGGACAGCGAGGGGATGAGCAGTTCTTC; CDR3: CATSDPAGQRGDEQFF
V: TRBV7-6; J: TRBJ2-1; D: .; size: few; DNA: TGTGCCAGTACCCCAGGCGGGAAGTCCTACAATGAGCAGTTCTTC; CDR3: CASTPGGKSYNEQFF
V: TRBV5-1; J: TRBJ2-7; D: .; size: few; DNA: TGCGCCAGCAGCTTGGAAACAGGTTACGAGCAGTACTTC; CDR3: CASSLETGYEQYF
V: TRBV7-2; J: TRBJ2-3; D: .; size: .; DNA: TGTGCCAGCAGCCCGGGGGCCCGGACAGATACGCAGTATTTT; CDR3: CASSPGARTDTQYF
V: TRBV2; J: TRBJ2-7; D: .; size: .; DNA: TGTGCCAGCAGTTACGACAGATACGAGCAGTACTTC; CDR3: CASSYDRYEQYF
V: TRBV7-9; J: TRBJ1-2; D: TRBD1; size: once; DNA: TGTGCCAGCAGCCTCCGGGGACAGGGGGCCGGTGGCTACACCTTC; CDR3: CASSLRGQGAGGYTF
V: TRBV6-5; J: TRBJ2-7; D: TRBD1; size: many; DNA: TGTGCCAGCAGTAAGCCGGGACAGTTCTACGAGCAGTACTTC; CDR3: CASSKPGQFYEQYF
V: TRBV7-2; J: TRBJ2-5; D: .; size: many; DNA: TGTGCCAGCAGCCACCGTGGGCTGGTAGCGGTCCGGAGCCAAGAGACCCAGTACTTC; CDR3: CASSHRGLVAVRSQETQYF
V: TRBV27; J: TRBJ2-2; D: .; size: few; DNA: TGTGCCAGCAGTTTATTGGACAGAGGGGAGCTGTTTTTT; CDR3: CASSLLDRGELFF
V: TRBV2; J: TRBJ2-6; D: .; size: few; DNA: TGTGCCAGCAGATGGGTGAATGGGGCCAACGTCCTGACTTTC; CDR3: CASRWVNGANVLTF
V: TRBV9; J: TRBJ2-2; D: .; size: many; DNA: TGTGCCAGCAGCCCTCGGACAAACACCGGGGAGCTGTTTTTT; CDR3: CASSPRTNTGELFF
V: TRBV29-1; J: TRBJ1-2; D: .; size: .; DNA: TGCAGCGTCCAAGACCGAAAAAACTATGGCTACACCTTC; CDR3: CSVQDRKNYGYTF
V: TRBV25-1; J: TRBJ2-1; D: .; size: .; DNA: TGTGCCAGCAGTGAATATCAAGGGGTCAACTACAATGAGCAGTTCTTC; CDR3: CASSEYQGVNYNEQFF
V: TRBV7-2; J: TRBJ2-6; D: TRBD1; size: .; DNA: TGTGCCAGCAGCCCGGGACAGGGGGCAGGATCTGGGGCCAACGTCCTGACTTTC; CDR3: CASSPGQGAGSGANVLTF
V: TRBV20-1; J: TRBJ1-1; D: .; size: .; DNA: TGCAGTGCTAGAGGTGGAACACGAGTCACTGAAGCTTTCTTT; CDR3: CSARGGTRVTEAFF
V: TRBV20-1; J: TRBJ1-4; D: .; size: .; DNA: TGCAGTGCTACCGGACCGTTTGGTAATGAAAAACTGTTTTTT; CDR3: CSATGPFGNEKLFF
V: TRBV6-6; J: TRBJ1-5; D: .; size: many; DNA: TGTGCCAGCAGTTACCTGGGGACCCGCCAGCATTTT; CDR3: CASSYLGTRQHF
V: TRBV24-1; J: TRBJ2-7; D: TRBD2; size: .; DNA: TGTGCCACCAGTGATGGGGGGGAGGAATCCTACGAGCAGTACTTC; CDR3: CATSDGGEESYEQYF
V: TRBV7-6; J: TRBJ2-5; D: TRBD1; size: .; DNA: TGTGCCAGCAGACAAGGGACAGGGGATGAGACCCAGTACTTC; CDR3: CASRQGTGDETQYF
V: TRBV28; J: TRBJ1-2; D: .; size: many; DNA: TGTGCCAGCAAGGTCCCGGCGGACTATGGCTACACCTTC; CDR3: CASKVPADYGYTF
V: TRBV3-1; J: TRBJ1-1; D: .; size: many; DNA: TGTGCCAGCAGCCAAGTGGCGCAGGGCACTGAAGCTTTCTTT; CDR3: CASSQVAQGTEAFF
V: TRBV10-3; J: TRBJ1-3; D: .; size: .; DNA: TGTGCCGTATTAAAGGGAGGGGACACCATATATTTT; CDR3: CAVLKGGDTIYF
V: TRBV15; J: TRBJ2-5; D: .; size: .; DNA: TGTGCCACCAGCAGAGTGGCTGGCTCAGCGGAGACCCAGTACTTC; CDR3: CATSRVAGSAETQYF
V: TRBV9; J: TRBJ1-2; D: .; size: .; DNA: TGTGCCAGCAGTGCACAGAGCCCATATGGCTACACCTTC; CDR3: CASSAQSPYGYTF
V: TRBV19; J: TRBJ1-5; D: .; size: many; DNA: TGTGCCAGTAGTTCAACAGGAAGCAATCAGCCCCAGCATTTT; CDR3: CASSSTGSNQPQHF